What follows describes a single T cell receptor (beta chain). Its matching antigen is unknown. Sequencing used immunoSEQ version 4 in survey mode. The repertoire was sequenced with immunoSEQ multiplex PCR; TCRdb's copy has only in-frame clones and lacks some. The sample has 40,000 to 55,000 clones, 88% seen once. The data were taken from a study of persistence of HIV-infected CD4 T cells. Across the whole study: Up to roughly 180 mL blood was drawn at multiple time points; a couple of donors had single-time leukapheresis.

Anti-CD3/anti-CD28 beads served as a nonspecific positive control stimulus. CD4+ T cells upregulating both CD40 ligand and CD69 were sorted as responding cells. For approximately 17 hours, CD8-depleted PBMCs received anti-CD28/CD49d costimulation, a CD40-blocking antibody and enfuvirtide. The germline gives CDR1 SGHVS, CDR2 FQNEAQ. Trimming pared 4 bases from V and 7 bases from J, leaving 5 bases between. The CDR3 consists of 11 residues. This material consisted of CD4+ T cells sorted from PBMCs after roughly 18-hour stimulation, taken from a patient who received antiretroviral therapy. The TCR sequence derives from an adult woman with HIV who was CMV-seropositive. The chain is built from TRBV7-8 and TRBJ1-3, with no clear D. In nucleotides, the CDR3 is TGTGCCAGCAGCTCCTCCAACACCATATATTTT. This translates into CASSSSNTIYF.